This TCR beta chain came from a study of blood T cell repertoires in COVID-19. Whole-study context: Specimens from acute and convalescent COVID-19 originated in the United States, Italy and Spain. T cells, B-cell-depleted T cells, or PBMCs supplied cDNA or gDNA.

In germline, CDR1 is SGHTA, CDR2 FQGTGA. The trim removed 5 bases at V and 6 bases at J, leaving 8 bases unmatched. The CDR3 is 17 residues long. In the study's own analysis: Estimates of nucleated cell counts were drawn from the amplification of reference gene primers. Measured with immunoSEQ multiplex PCR; TCRdb has only the in-frame clones, and not every one. V and J calls plus clone size are reproduced from that table; the DNA served to infer D and trimming. The sample shows about 81,000 clones, 91% of them seen only once. The J gene is TRBJ2-3, the V gene TRBV7-3; TRBD2 aligns across 16 bases. What was sequenced was peripheral blood. The receptor comes from a woman between 45 and 60 years old in a cohort sampled during active COVID-19. CDR3 residues: CASSPGTSGRATDTQYF. The CDR3 bases are TGTGCCAGCAGCCCCGGGACTAGCGGGAGGGCAACGGATACGCAGTATTTT.